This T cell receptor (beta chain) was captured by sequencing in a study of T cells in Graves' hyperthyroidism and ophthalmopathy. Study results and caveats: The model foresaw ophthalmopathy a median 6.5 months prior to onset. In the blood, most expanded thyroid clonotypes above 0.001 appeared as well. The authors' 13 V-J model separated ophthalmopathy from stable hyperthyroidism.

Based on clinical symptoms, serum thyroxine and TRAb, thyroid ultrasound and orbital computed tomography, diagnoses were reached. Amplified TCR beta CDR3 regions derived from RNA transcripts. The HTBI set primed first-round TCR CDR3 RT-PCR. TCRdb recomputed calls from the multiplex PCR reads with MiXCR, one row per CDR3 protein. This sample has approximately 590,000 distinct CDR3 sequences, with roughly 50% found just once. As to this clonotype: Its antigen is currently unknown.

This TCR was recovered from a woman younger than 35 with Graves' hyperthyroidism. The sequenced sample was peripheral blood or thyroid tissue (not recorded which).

The CDR3 DNA reads TGCGCCAGCAGCCCGGGACAGACCACCGGGGAGCTGTTTTTT. It specifies CASSPGQTTGELFF. The V call is TRBV5-1, the J call TRBJ2-2; 7 positions agree with TRBD1. The CDR3 sequence is 14 residues long. CDR1 is SGHRS, CDR2 YFSETQ, per germline. V was pared by 4 bases and J by 4 bases, with 4 bases of the junction left unmatched.